The 15 T cell receptor beta chains below were found in one sample sequenced in a study of blood T cell repertoires in COVID-19. Sequencing used immunoSEQ multiplex PCR; TCRdb keeps in-frame clones, though not all of them. Found here are fewer than 150,000 clones, about 80% of them singletons; the top ten hold about 8%. Sequencing input: peripheral blood. The source of these receptors is a human donor in a cohort sampled during active COVID-19.

V gene TRBV5-4 combines with J gene TRBJ1-3, with 8 positions matching TRBD1. The germline V gene encodes CDR1 SGHNT and CDR2 YYREEE (reference sequence). This CDR3 contains 15 residues. The V and J ends lost 4 bases and 0 bases, in that order; junction bases with no gene match: 3. As DNA, the CDR3 is TGTGCCAGCAGCCGACAGGGGAGCTCTGGAAACACCATATATTTT. Amino acids: CASSRQGSSGNTIYF. The entire variable domain, with the rest obtained from reference TRBV5-4 and TRBJ1-3, is as follows: ETGVTQSPTHLIKTRGQQVTLRCSSQSGHNTVSWYQQALGQGPQFIFQYYREEENGRGNFPPRFSGLQFPNYSSELNVNALELDDSALYLCASSRQGSSGNTIYFGEGSWLTVV.

The rearrangement joins TRBV4-1 to TRBJ2-7; 10 nucleotides agree with TRBD1. The CDR3 has 14 residues. Per germline, CDR1 MGHRA and CDR2 YSYEKL. Germline trimming cut 2 bases from V and 7 bases from J; bases unmatched to any gene: 5. The CDR3 reads CASSQRTGGQEQYF. CDR3 DNA sequence: TGCGCCAGCAGCCAAAGGACAGGGGGTCAGGAGCAGTACTTC.

The gene calls are TRBV3-1 (or the pseudogene TRBV3-2) and TRBJ2-7; no clear D. The CDR3 is 14 residues long. V dropped 4 bases and J dropped 1 base, with 11 bases sitting between them. Germline V lookup: CDR1 LGHDT, CDR2 YNNKEL (reference sequence). The CDR3 loop is CASSRARSSYEQYF. The CDR3 nucleotides are TGTGCCAGCAGCCGTGCACGGAGTTCCTACGAGCAGTACTTC.

The chain employs TRBV6-1 and TRBJ1-6; 7 nucleotides match TRBD1. Germline V gives CDR1 MNHNS, CDR2 SASEGT. Germline trimming cut 3 bases from V and 7 bases from J; bases unmatched to any gene: 6. The CDR3 is 15 amino acids. The CDR3 coding sequence is TGTGCCAGCAGTGAGACTTCAGGGGGAAATTCACCCCTCCACTTT. Translated: CASSETSGGNSPLHF.

In regard to this clone: The junction does not match germline at one end; this may be a read error. The J gene is TRBJ1-6, the V gene TRBV7-7, with TRBD1 matching over 7 bases. Germline CDR1 and CDR2: SSHAT and FNYEAQ (reference sequence). This CDR3 comprises 14 residues. This CDR3 is CASSGTVYNSPLHF. Here the CDR3 DNA reads TGTGCTAGCAGTGGGACAGTCTATAATTCACCCCTCCACTTT.

V and J are TRBV6-5 and TRBJ1-1, with D unresolved. Germline V gene sequence: CDR1 MNHEY, CDR2 SVGAGI. This CDR3 is built from 13 residues. V was cut by 7 bases and J by 6 bases, with 15 bases left in between. DNA for the CDR3: TGTGCCAGCACCAAAGGGAGTTCCGCTGAAGCTTTCTTT. It yields the protein CASTKGSSAEAFF.

The CDR3 DNA reads TGTGCCAGCAGCTTGGGGCAGGGCTATAATTCACCCCTCCACTTT. It encodes CASSLGQGYNSPLHF. This chain connects TRBV5-6 to TRBJ1-6; tentative D call: TRBD1 (5 bases). Germline assignment: CDR1 SGHDT and CDR2 YYEEEE. The CDR3 contains 15 residues. V lost 0 bases and J 3 bases, leaving 7 bases between the germline ends.

The chain carries TRBV3-1 (or the pseudogene TRBV3-2) and TRBJ1-4; unclear D gene. Between the trimmed V and J ends, which lost 1 base and 8 bases, there was a span of 11 bases. Germline CDR1 is LGHDT and CDR2 is YNNKEL (reference sequence). CDR3 length: 14 residues. CDR3 in amino acids: CASSQGQVQEKLFF. In DNA, the CDR3 is TGTGCCAGCAGCCAAGGGCAGGTGCAGGAAAAACTGTTTTTT.

The chain carries TRBV28 and TRBJ2-2, with 7 bases that match TRBD1. This CDR3 region has 14 residues. Germline V gives CDR1 MDHEN, CDR2 SYDVKM. After removal of 2 bases from V and 8 bases from J, the junction contained 5 bases not matched to a gene. CDR3 sequence (DNA): TGTGCCAGCAGTTTACAGGGGGTTATGGGGGAGCTGTTTTTT. Translated: CASSLQGVMGELFF. Variable domain in full (rest from reference TRBV28 and TRBJ2-2): DVKVTQSSRYLVKRTGEKVFLECVQDMDHENMFWYRQDPGLGLRLIYFSYDVKMKEKGDIPEGYSVSREKKERFSLILESASTNQTSMYLCASSLQGVMGELFFGEGSRLTVL.

On this clone: Other nucleotide sequences in the sample specify the same CDR3. The rearrangement uses TRBV5-1 and TRBJ1-5; D is perhaps TRBD1 (6 bases). The CDR3 sequence is 16 residues long. V lost 0 bases and J lost 1, with 11 bases in between. Looked up from germline, CDR1 is SGHRS and CDR2 is YFSETQ. CDR3 in amino acids: CASSLEGGHSNQPQHF. The CDR3 DNA follows: TGCGCCAGCAGCTTGGAGGGGGGGCACAGCAATCAGCCCCAGCATTTT.

This rearrangement joins TRBV5-6 to TRBJ1-2; maybe TRBD1 (6 bases). This CDR3 is built from 13 residues. V lost 1 base, J lost 8 bases, and 12 bases lay in between. Looked up from germline, CDR1 is SGHDT and CDR2 is YYEEEE. The CDR3: CASSLSAGGGYTF. The CDR3 DNA reads as TGTGCCAGCAGCTTGTCAGCTGGGGGCGGCTACACCTTC.

This rearrangement joins TRBV2 to TRBJ2-2; 7 nucleotides line up with TRBD1. This CDR3 is built from 16 residues. Germline CDR1 and CDR2: SNHLY and FYNNEI. V dropped 4 bases and J dropped 4; count of bases not matched to a gene: 9. CDR3 in amino acids: CASSGHRGKSTGELFF. The CDR3 DNA follows: TGTGCCAGCAGTGGTCACAGGGGAAAGAGCACCGGGGAGCTGTTTTTT.

The V gene is TRBV27, the J gene TRBJ2-7; D is possibly TRBD1 (6 bases). The CDR3 extends over 14 amino acids. The germline V gene encodes CDR1 MNHEY and CDR2 SMNVEV (reference sequence). V was clipped by 3 bases and J by 2 bases, with 11 bases between them. Here the CDR3 DNA reads TGTGCCAGCAGTTTGGAAGGGGGTGCCTACGAGCAGTACTTC. This sequence encodes CASSLEGGAYEQYF.

The CDR3 coding sequence is TGTGCCAGCAGCTTAGACCCGGTAGTCGGGAACATTCAGTACTTC. It is translated as CASSLDPVVGNIQYF. The chain has TRBV7-9 and TRBJ2-4; no clear D. The V and J ends lost 1 base and 7 bases respectively, with 14 bases between them. The CDR3 is 15 amino acids. Germline lookup yields CDR1 SEHNR and CDR2 FQNEAQ (reference sequence).

In its sample, this clone was seen once. The gene calls are TRBV5-6 and TRBJ1-2, with 8 bases that match TRBD1. Germline V lookup: CDR1 SGHDT, CDR2 YYEEEE. V was pared by 4 bases and J by 4 bases, with 6 bases of the junction left unmatched. The CDR3 sequence is 14 residues long. The CDR3 region has the DNA TGTGCCAGCAGCCCGACAGGGGCCCCCTATGGCTACACCTTC. Encoded protein: CASSPTGAPYGYTF.